Below are 31 T cell receptor beta chains sequenced from a single sample in a study of cytomegalovirus exposure and HLA in healthy donors. Researchers ran the PCR with 60 Vbeta and 13 Jbeta primers. TCRdb keeps only in-frame clones here, not all; method: immunoSEQ multiplex PCR. There are under 150,000 clones in the sample; approximately 84% occur only once, and roughly 2.5% lies in the top ten. Sequencing was performed on PBMCs. The receptors originated from a boy aged 2-9 years in good health and CMV-seronegative.

The count of this clone is one. This chain connects TRBV11-1 to TRBJ1-5; D is perhaps TRBD1 (5 bases). CDR1 and CDR2 (germline): SGHAT, FQDESV (reference sequence). This CDR3 comprises 15 residues. V lost 4 bases, J lost 3 bases, and 13 bases lay in between. This CDR3 is CASSSGSGDNQPQHF. As DNA, the CDR3 is TGTGCCAGCAGCTCGGGGTCGGGGGACAATCAGCCCCAGCATTTT.

The chain is built from TRBV5-6 and TRBJ2-4; perhaps TRBD2 as D (7 bases). The germline gives CDR1 SGHDT, CDR2 YYEEEE. Trimming took off 6 bases at V and 6 bases at J, with 22 bases between the two ends. The CDR3 spans 16 residues. As DNA, the CDR3 is TGTGCCAGCACCAGATACAAGGGGGGGATGGGAAACATTCAGTACTTC. This codes for CASTRYKGGMGNIQYF.

The J gene is TRBJ2-7, the V gene TRBV19, with TRBD1 identical over 8 bases. The CDR3 sequence is 13 residues long. V lost 5 bases, J lost 4 bases, and 4 bases stayed unmatched. Looked up from germline, CDR1 is LNHDA and CDR2 is SQIVND (reference sequence). CDR3 DNA sequence: TGTGCCAGTAGTGCCGGGACAGGATACGAGCAGTACTTC. Its protein is CASSAGTGYEQYF. The full variable domain, with the rest looked up from reference TRBV19 and TRBJ2-7, is DGGITQSPKYLFRKEGQNVTLSCEQNLNHDAMYWYRQDPGQGLRLIYYSQIVNDFQKGDIAEGYSVSREKKESFPLTVTSAQKNPTAFYLCASSAGTGYEQYFGPGTRLTVT.

The gene calls are TRBV27 and TRBJ1-1; the D gene is possibly TRBD1 (5 bases). Looked up from germline, CDR1 is MNHEY and CDR2 is SMNVEV (reference sequence). Trimming pared 1 base from V and 1 base from J, leaving 10 bases between. CDR3 length: 15 residues. The CDR3 bases are TGTGCCAGCAGTTTATGGGGCGTGCCGAACACTGAAGCTTTCTTT. Encoded protein: CASSLWGVPNTEAFF.

The chain combines TRBV6-1 with TRBJ2-7; a weak D match, TRBD2 (6 bases). The ends were cut back, 2 bases at V and 5 bases at J, with 10 bases in the middle. This CDR3 contains 13 residues. CDR1 is MNHNS, CDR2 SASEGT, per germline. CDR3 nucleotide sequence: TGTGCCAGCAGTGAACGGGAGCAGAACGAGCAGTACGTC. Its protein product is CASSEREQNEQYV.

This sequence joins TRBV13 and TRBJ2-3, with 8 nucleotides matching TRBD1. The J segment lost 2 bases and the V segment lost 5 bases, leaving 6 bases of the junction unmatched. Germline V gene data show CDR1 as PRHDT and CDR2 as FYEKMQ (reference sequence). This CDR3 has 15 residues. The CDR3 bases are TGTGCCAGCAGCCTGACAGGGGCCGCCACAGATACGCAGTATTTT. Residues: CASSLTGAATDTQYF.

The chain uses TRBV6-5 and TRBJ1-1; 7 bases are a match to TRBD1. With 8 bases clipped from V and 4 bases from J, the junction kept 10 bases outside the gene matches. Germline V gives CDR1 MNHEY, CDR2 SVGAGI. The CDR3 has 14 residues. The CDR3 DNA sequence: TGTGCCAGCGGATGGGCGCAGGGGGGCACTGAAGCTTTCTTT. This sequence encodes CASGWAQGGTEAFF.

The chain joins TRBV7-9 to TRBJ2-3; 11 bases fit TRBD2. The CDR3 loop spans 16 amino acids. The germline gives CDR1 SEHNR, CDR2 FQNEAQ (reference sequence). Losses at the gene ends were 4 bases for V and 3 bases for J; bases not matched to a gene: 6. CDR3 sequence: CASSSGLAVYTDTQYF. CDR3 bases: TGTGCCAGCAGCTCGGGACTAGCGGTCTATACAGATACGCAGTATTTT.

This chain joins TRBV15 and TRBJ1-1; D is perhaps TRBD1 (6 bases). CDR1 is LNHNV, CDR2 YYDKDF, per germline (reference sequence). The ends were cut back, 3 bases at V and 0 bases at J, with 20 bases in the middle. This CDR3 contains 18 residues. The CDR3 sequence: CATSSLRGRGVMNTEAFF. The CDR3 nucleotides read TGTGCCACCAGCAGTTTAAGGGGGAGGGGGGTTATGAACACTGAAGCTTTCTTT. Together with reference TRBV15 and TRBJ1-1, the CDR3 gives the full variable domain: DAMVIQNPRYQVTQFGKPVTLSCSQTLNHNVMYWYQQKSSQAPKLLFHYYDKDFNNEADTPDNFQSRRPNTSFCFLDIRSPGLGDTAMYLCATSSLRGRGVMNTEAFFGQGTRLTVV.

This sequence joins TRBV4-3 and TRBJ2-3, with 9 positions matching TRBD2. Germline V lookup: CDR1 LGHNA, CDR2 YSLEER. J was trimmed by 8 bases and V by 0 bases; bases with no gene match: 12. The CDR3 is 17 residues long. The CDR3: CASSQDTRLAEVGTQYF. CDR3 coding DNA: TGCGCCAGCAGCCAAGATACCAGACTAGCGGAGGTGGGTACGCAGTATTTT.

The genes are TRBV27 and TRBJ2-2; perhaps TRBD1 as D (5 bases). The germline V gene encodes CDR1 MNHEY and CDR2 SMNVEV (reference sequence). Trimming removed 5 bases from V and 7 bases from J, with 11 bases in between. This CDR3 has 13 residues. The CDR3 spells CASSPLGVGELFF. The CDR3, as DNA: TGTGCCAGCAGTCCCCTAGGGGTCGGGGAGCTGTTTTTT.

The chain recombines TRBV19 with TRBJ2-1; 9 positions match TRBD2. V lost 5 bases to trimming and J lost 10 bases; unmatched junction nucleotides: 18. In germline, CDR1 is LNHDA, CDR2 SQIVND (reference sequence). The length of the CDR3 is 17 residues. The CDR3 coding sequence is TGTGCCAGTAGTCCGGGGAGCGCGGGAGGGCGTGGAAAAGAGCAGTTCTTC. Residues: CASSPGSAGGRGKEQFF.

This clone was seen a single time. The chain combines TRBV6-1 with TRBJ2-7, with a tentative D call TRBD2 (6 bases). V lost 6 bases, J lost 4 bases, and 16 bases lay in between. CDR3 length equals 14 residues. Looked up from germline, CDR1 is MNHNS and CDR2 is SASEGT. CDR3 sequence: CASSAPSEGYEQYV. The CDR3 DNA is TGTGCCAGCAGCGCACCCTCGGAGGGGTACGAGCAGTACGTC.

V is TRBV5-4 and J is TRBJ1-1, with a possible D match to TRBD1 (6 bases). Looked up from germline, CDR1 is SGHNT and CDR2 is YYREEE (reference sequence). The V end lost 3 bases, the J end lost 1 base, and 16 bases lay between the germline ends. The CDR3 is 16 residues long. The CDR3 DNA reads as TGTGCCAGCAGCTCGCTTGCCGTGACAGGGAACACTGAAGCTTTCTTT. It specifies CASSSLAVTGNTEAFF.

The CDR3, as DNA: TGTGCCAGCAGCAAAAATCACTACGAGCAGTACGTC. Amino acid sequence: CASSKNHYEQYV. The chain has TRBV21-1 and TRBJ2-7; the D call TRBD2 from the table was never checked on the DNA. TRBV21-1 represents a pseudogene. CDR3 size: 12 residues.

The chain is built from TRBV6-6 and TRBJ2-3, with 10 bases fitting TRBD1. After removal of 4 bases from V and 11 bases from J, the junction contained 12 bases not matched to a gene. Germline values: CDR1 MNHNY, CDR2 SVGAGI (reference sequence). CDR3 length equals 15 residues. This chain's CDR3 is CASSLATGGREGQYF. As DNA, the CDR3 is TGTGCCAGCAGTTTAGCGACAGGGGGCAGGGAGGGGCAGTATTTT.

The chain carries TRBV7-9 and TRBJ1-4; a possible D gene is TRBD1 (6 bases). Deletions cut 8 bases from V and 3 bases from J, with 13 bases between. The CDR3 runs 14 residues. CDR1 is SEHNR and CDR2 is FQNEAQ in the germline V gene (reference sequence). In nucleotides, the CDR3 is TGTGCCAGCGCCACAACAGGGTCTAATGAAAAACTGTTTTTT. It translates to CASATTGSNEKLFF.

The CDR3 spells CASSEGRGANEAFF. The CDR3 DNA is TGTGCCAGCAGTGAGGGCCGGGGGGCCAATGAAGCTTTCTTT. This rearrangement joins TRBV9 to TRBJ1-1; possible D gene TRBD1, 6 bases. The CDR3 covers 14 residues. The V end was cut by 5 bases, the J end by 7 bases, with 18 bases between. The germline V gene encodes CDR1 SGDLS and CDR2 YYNGEE.

The gene calls are TRBV12-2 and TRBJ1-5; the table's TRBD1 call for D was not verified on the DNA. TRBV12-2 is shown as a pseudogene. This CDR3 is built from 16 residues. The CDR3 spells CASRLGGTVLNQPQHF. CDR3 sequence (DNA): TGTGCAAGTCGCTTAGGCGGGACAGTCCTTAATCAGCCCCAGCATTTT.

J is TRBJ2-7 and V is TRBV6-6, with D perhaps TRBD2 (6 bases). The V end lost 5 bases, the J end lost 2 bases, and 13 bases lay between the germline ends. Germline V CDR1 and CDR2: MNHNY, SVGAGI (reference sequence). The CDR3 is 14 amino acids. The chain's CDR3 is CASSIIGGTYEQYF. The CDR3 DNA reads as TGTGCCAGCAGTATCATTGGGGGGACCTACGAGCAGTACTTC.

This chain connects TRBV5-4 to TRBJ2-5; 10 bases line up with TRBD1. CDR3 length: 16 amino acids. Germline lookup yields CDR1 SGHNT and CDR2 YYREEE (reference sequence). With V trimmed by 4 bases and J by 4 bases, 10 bases remained unmatched. The CDR3 reads CASSHPGQGPRETQYF. CDR3 coding DNA: TGTGCCAGCAGCCATCCGGGACAGGGGCCAAGAGAGACCCAGTACTTC.

This CDR3 is CASSWDRGRGNTIYF. CDR3 bases: TGTGCCAGCAGTTGGGACAGGGGGCGAGGAAACACCATATATTTT. This chain connects TRBV6-5 to TRBJ1-3; 12 bases match TRBD1. CDR1 is MNHEY and CDR2 is SVGAGI in the germline V gene. CDR3 size: 15 residues. The ends lost 4 bases at V and 4 bases at J; junction bases unmatched: 2.

The rearrangement joins TRBV29-1 to TRBJ2-7; 8 nucleotides agree with TRBD1. V lost 3 bases and J lost 4; bases outside the gene matches: 8. The germline V gene encodes CDR1 SQVTM and CDR2 ANQGSEA. This CDR3 region has 14 residues. For the CDR3, the DNA is TGCAGCGTTGATAAACAGGGGGACGATTACGAGCAGTACTTC. It specifies CSVDKQGDDYEQYF.

The V gene is TRBV27, the J gene TRBJ2-7, with D possibly matching TRBD2 (6 bases). The CDR3 is 12 residues long. Trimming shortened V by 8 bases and J by 6 bases, and 14 bases separated the two germline ends. Germline V CDR1 and CDR2: MNHEY, SMNVEV (reference sequence). The DNA of the CDR3 is TGTGCCAGCCGCAGGGTGGGGGGCGAGCAGTACTTC. This gives the protein CASRRVGGEQYF.

The rearrangement links TRBV9 to TRBJ2-7; 7 bases map to TRBD2. CDR1 and CDR2 (germline): SGDLS, YYNGEE. Trimming removed 0 bases from V and 5 bases from J; junction bases left unmatched: 14. This CDR3 has 17 residues. CDR3 amino acids: CASSVEIRASGAHEQYF. CDR3 DNA: TGTGCCAGCAGCGTAGAGATCCGTGCGAGCGGGGCCCACGAGCAGTACTTC.

This clone has more than one count but fewer than ten. J is TRBJ1-1 and V is TRBV2, with 11 bases lining up with TRBD1. The CDR3 runs to 14 residues. Unmatched junction bases numbered 6, after V lost 7 bases and J lost 5 bases. Germline CDR1 and CDR2: SNHLY and FYNNEI. In DNA, the CDR3 is TGTGCCAGCACTATGGACAGGGGGCGGACTGAAGCTTTCTTT. This gives the protein CASTMDRGRTEAFF.

This clone was recorded a few times. V and J are TRBV6-5 and TRBJ1-1; maybe TRBD1 (6 bases). The V and J ends lost 4 bases and 9 bases respectively, with 12 bases between them. The germline CDR1 and CDR2 sequences are MNHEY and SVGAGI. The CDR3 has 12 amino acids. The DNA of the CDR3 is TGTGCCAGCAGTTCTCCTGACAGGAAAGCTTTCTTT. Amino acid sequence: CASSSPDRKAFF.

V and J are TRBV19 and TRBJ1-5; a weak D match, TRBD1 (5 bases). V gave up 5 bases and J gave up 11 bases, with 10 bases separating them. The CDR3 consists of 11 residues. Germline CDR1 and CDR2: LNHDA and SQIVND (reference sequence). The CDR3 reads CASSQGASQHF. Written as DNA, the CDR3 is TGTGCCAGTAGTCAAGGGGCATCCCAGCATTTT.

This chain connects TRBV7-9 to TRBJ2-2, with TRBD1 matching 7 bases. The V gene's germline CDR1 is SEHNR and CDR2 FQNEAQ (reference sequence). After removal of 4 bases from V and 4 bases from J, the junction contained 9 bases not matched to a gene. CDR3 length equals 16 residues. CDR3 nucleotides: TGTGCCAGCAGCTCTCGACAGGGTGGGAGCACCGGGGAGCTGTTTTTT. It specifies CASSSRQGGSTGELFF.

The chain is built from TRBV6-1 and TRBJ2-6; tentative D call: TRBD2 (5 bases). Per germline, CDR1 MNHNS and CDR2 SASEGT. Trimming stripped 8 bases from V and 1 base from J, with 12 bases between. The CDR3 extends over 15 amino acids. CDR3: CASGPGLSGANVLTF. The CDR3 DNA reads TGTGCCAGCGGGCCAGGACTTTCTGGGGCCAACGTCCTGACTTTC.

The chain carries TRBV6-5 and TRBJ2-5, with TRBD1 matching 10 bases. The DNA end favors TRBJ2-7, so the J call may be wrong. Germline values: CDR1 MNHEY, CDR2 SVGAGI. The CDR3 spans 14 residues. CDR3: CASSYSGTGDEQYF. The DNA for the CDR3 is TGTGCCAGCAGTTACTCCGGGACAGGGGACGAGCAGTACTTC.